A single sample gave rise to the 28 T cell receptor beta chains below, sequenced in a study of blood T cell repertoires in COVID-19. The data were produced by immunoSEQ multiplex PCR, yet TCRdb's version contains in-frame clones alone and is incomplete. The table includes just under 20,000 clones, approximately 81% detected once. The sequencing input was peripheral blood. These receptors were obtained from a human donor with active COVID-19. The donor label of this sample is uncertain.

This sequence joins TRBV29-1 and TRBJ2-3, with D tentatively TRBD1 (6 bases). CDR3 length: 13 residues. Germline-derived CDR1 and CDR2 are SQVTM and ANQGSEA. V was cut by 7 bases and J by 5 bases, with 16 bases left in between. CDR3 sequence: CSGGPGHQDTQYF. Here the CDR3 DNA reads TGCAGCGGCGGACCGGGACATCAAGATACGCAGTATTTT.

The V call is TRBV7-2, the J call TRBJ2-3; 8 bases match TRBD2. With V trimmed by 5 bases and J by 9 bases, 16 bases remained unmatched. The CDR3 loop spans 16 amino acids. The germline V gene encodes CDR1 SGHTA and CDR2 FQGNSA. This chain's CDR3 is CASSRQAGALDETQYF. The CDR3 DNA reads TGTGCCAGCAGCAGGCAAGCGGGGGCCCTAGACGAGACGCAGTATTTT.

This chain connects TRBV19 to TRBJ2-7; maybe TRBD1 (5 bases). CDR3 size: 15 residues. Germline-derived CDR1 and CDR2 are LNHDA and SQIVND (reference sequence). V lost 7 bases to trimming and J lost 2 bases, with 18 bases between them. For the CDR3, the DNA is TGTGCCAGTAACCCAGGGCCCATGCGGACCTACGAGCAGTACTTC. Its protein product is CASNPGPMRTYEQYF.

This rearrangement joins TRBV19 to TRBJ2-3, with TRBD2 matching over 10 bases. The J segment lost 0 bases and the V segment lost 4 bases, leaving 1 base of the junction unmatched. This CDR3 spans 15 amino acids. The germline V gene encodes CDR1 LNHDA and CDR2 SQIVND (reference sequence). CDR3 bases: TGTGCCAGTAGTACTAGCGGGGGTAGCACAGATACGCAGTATTTT. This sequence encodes CASSTSGGSTDTQYF.

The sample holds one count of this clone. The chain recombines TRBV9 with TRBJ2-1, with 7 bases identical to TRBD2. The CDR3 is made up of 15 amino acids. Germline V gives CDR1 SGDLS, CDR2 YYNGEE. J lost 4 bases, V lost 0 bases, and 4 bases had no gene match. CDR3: CASSVGAGEYNEQFF. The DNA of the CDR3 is TGTGCCAGCAGCGTAGGGGCGGGAGAATACAATGAGCAGTTCTTC.

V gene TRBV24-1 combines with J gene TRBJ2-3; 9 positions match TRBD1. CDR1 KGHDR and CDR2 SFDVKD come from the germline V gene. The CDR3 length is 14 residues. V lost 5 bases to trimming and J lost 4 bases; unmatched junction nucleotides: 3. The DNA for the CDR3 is TGTGCCACCAGTGGGACAGGGGCCCCAGATACGCAGTATTTT. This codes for CATSGTGAPDTQYF.

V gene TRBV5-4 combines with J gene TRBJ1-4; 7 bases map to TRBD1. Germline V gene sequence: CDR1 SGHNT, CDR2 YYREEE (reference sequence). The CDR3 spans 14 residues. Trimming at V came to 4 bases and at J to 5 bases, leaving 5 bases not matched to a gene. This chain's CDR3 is CASSPGTDNEKLFF. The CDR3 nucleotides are TGTGCCAGCAGCCCCGGGACAGACAATGAAAAACTGTTTTTT.

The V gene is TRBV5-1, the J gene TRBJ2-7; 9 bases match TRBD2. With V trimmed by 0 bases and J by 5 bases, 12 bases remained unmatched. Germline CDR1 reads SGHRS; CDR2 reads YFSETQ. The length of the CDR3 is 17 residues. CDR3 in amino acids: CASSLEGPGTSYHEQYF. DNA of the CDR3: TGCGCCAGCAGCTTGGAGGGCCCCGGGACTAGCTACCACGAGCAGTACTTC.

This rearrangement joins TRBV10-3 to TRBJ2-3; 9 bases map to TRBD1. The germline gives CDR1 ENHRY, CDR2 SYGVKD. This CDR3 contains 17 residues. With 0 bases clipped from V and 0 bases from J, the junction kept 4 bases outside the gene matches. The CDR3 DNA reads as TGTGCCATCAGTGAGTCGGGGACAGGGAGGAGCACAGATACGCAGTATTTT. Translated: CAISESGTGRSTDTQYF.

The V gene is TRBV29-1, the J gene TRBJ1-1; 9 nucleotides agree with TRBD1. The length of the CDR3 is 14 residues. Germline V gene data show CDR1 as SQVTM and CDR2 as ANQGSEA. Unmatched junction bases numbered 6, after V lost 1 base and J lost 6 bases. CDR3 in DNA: TGCAGCGTTGAAGCCAGGGACAGGGCTCCTGAAGCTTTCTTT. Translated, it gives CSVEARDRAPEAFF.

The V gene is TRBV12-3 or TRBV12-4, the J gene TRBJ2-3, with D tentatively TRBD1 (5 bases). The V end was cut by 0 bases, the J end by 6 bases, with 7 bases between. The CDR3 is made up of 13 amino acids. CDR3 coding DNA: TGTGCCAGCAGTTTAGCCAGGGCCGATACGCAGTATTTT. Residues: CASSLARADTQYF.

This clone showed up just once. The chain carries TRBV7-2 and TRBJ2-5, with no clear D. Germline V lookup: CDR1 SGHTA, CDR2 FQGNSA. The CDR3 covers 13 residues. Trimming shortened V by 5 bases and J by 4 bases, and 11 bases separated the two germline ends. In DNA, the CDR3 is TGTGCCAGCAGCGCCGGAGTAGTAGAGACCCAGTACTTC. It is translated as CASSAGVVETQYF. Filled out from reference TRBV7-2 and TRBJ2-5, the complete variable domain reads GAGVSQSPSNKVTEKGKDVELRCDPISGHTALYWYRQSLGQGLEFLIYFQGNSAPDKSGLPSDRFSAERTGGSVSTLTIQRTQQEDSAVYLCASSAGVVETQYFGPGTRLLVL.

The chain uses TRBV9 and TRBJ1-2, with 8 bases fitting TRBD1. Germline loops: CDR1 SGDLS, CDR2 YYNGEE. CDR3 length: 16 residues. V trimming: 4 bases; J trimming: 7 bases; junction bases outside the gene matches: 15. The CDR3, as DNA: TGTGCCAGCAGCCTTCTCGGACAGGGTAGAATTGGTGGCTACACCTTC. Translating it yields CASSLLGQGRIGGYTF.

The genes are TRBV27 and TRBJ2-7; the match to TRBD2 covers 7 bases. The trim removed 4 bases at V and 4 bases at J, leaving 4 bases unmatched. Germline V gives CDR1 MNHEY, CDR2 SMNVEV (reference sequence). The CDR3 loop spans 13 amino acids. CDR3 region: CASSSAGVYEQYF. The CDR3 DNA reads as TGTGCCAGCAGTTCCGCGGGAGTTTACGAGCAGTACTTC.

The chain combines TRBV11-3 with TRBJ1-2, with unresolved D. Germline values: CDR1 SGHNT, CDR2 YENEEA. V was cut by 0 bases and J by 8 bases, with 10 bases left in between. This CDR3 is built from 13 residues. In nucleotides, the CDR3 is TGTGCCAGCAGCTTAGATCCGGAGAGGGGCTACACCTTC. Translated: CASSLDPERGYTF.

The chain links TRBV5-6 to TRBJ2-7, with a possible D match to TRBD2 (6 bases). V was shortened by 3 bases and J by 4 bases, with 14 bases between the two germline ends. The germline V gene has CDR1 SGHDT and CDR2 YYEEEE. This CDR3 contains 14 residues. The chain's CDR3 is CASSWAGTPYEQYF. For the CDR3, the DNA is TGTGCCAGCAGCTGGGCCGGGACTCCTTACGAGCAGTACTTC.

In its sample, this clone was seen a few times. The CDR3 region is CASSLAYTGGGEDTQYF. The CDR3 nucleotides read TGCGCCAGCAGCTTAGCATACACAGGGGGCGGCGAAGATACGCAGTATTTT. V gene TRBV5-1 combines with J gene TRBJ2-3; TRBD1 agrees at 9 bases. CDR3 length: 17 amino acids. Unmatched junction bases numbered 12, after V lost 2 bases and J lost 5 bases. The germline V gene has CDR1 SGHRS and CDR2 YFSETQ.

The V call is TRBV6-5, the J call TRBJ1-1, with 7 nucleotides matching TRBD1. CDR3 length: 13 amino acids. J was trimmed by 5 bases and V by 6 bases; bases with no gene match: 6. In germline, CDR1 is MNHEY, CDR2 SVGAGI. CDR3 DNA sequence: TGTGCCAGCAGCGACAGGGATAGGACTGAAGCTTTCTTT. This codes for CASSDRDRTEAFF.

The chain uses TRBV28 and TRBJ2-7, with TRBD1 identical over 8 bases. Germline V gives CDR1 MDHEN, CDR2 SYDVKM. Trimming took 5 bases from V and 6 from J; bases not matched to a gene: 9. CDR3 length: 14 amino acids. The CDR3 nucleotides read TGTGCCAGCAGTCCCCAGACAGGGGTGTCCGAGCAGTACTTC. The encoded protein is CASSPQTGVSEQYF.

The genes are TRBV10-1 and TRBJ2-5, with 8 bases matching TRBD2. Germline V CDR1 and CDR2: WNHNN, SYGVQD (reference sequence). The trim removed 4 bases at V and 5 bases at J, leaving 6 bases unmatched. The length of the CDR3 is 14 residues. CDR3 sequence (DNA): TGCGCCAGCAGTGCTCCGGGGGGGGACGAGACCCAGTACTTC. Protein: CASSAPGGDETQYF.

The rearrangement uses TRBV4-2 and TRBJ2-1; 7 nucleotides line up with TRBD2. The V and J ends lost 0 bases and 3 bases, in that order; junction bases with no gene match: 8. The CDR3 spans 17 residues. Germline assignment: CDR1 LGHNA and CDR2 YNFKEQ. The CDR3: CASSQDYAGAVYNEQFF. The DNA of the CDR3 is TGTGCCAGCAGCCAAGATTACGCGGGAGCTGTCTACAATGAGCAGTTCTTC.

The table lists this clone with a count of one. CDR3 coding DNA: TGTGCCTGGAGTAAGCGGGGACCTAGCACAGATACGCAGTATTTT. This codes for CAWSKRGPSTDTQYF. The chain carries TRBV30 and TRBJ2-3; 7 bases are a match to TRBD2. The germline gives CDR1 GTSNPN, CDR2 SVGIG (reference sequence). J was trimmed by 0 bases and V by 2 bases; bases with no gene match: 5. This CDR3 is 15 amino acids long.

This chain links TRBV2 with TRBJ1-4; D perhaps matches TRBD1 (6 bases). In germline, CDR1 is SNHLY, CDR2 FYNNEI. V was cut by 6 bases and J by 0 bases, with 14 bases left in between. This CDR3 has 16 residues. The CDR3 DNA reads TGTGCCAGCAGGGATCCGGACAGCGCAACTAATGAAAAACTGTTTTTT. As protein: CASRDPDSATNEKLFF.

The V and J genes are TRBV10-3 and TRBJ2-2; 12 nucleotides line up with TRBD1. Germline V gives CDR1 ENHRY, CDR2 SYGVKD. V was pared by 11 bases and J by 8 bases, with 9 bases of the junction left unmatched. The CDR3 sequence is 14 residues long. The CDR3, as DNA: TGTGCCGGGGCGCCGGGACAGGGGGCTGGGGAGCTGTTTTTT. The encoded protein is CAGAPGQGAGELFF.

The CDR3 loop reads CAISESEGGLAGFINNEQFF. The DNA for the CDR3 is TGTGCCATCAGTGAGTCGGAGGGGGGACTAGCCGGATTTATCAACAATGAGCAGTTCTTC. The gene calls are TRBV10-3 and TRBJ2-1; 9 bases are a match to TRBD2. The CDR3 loop spans 20 amino acids. The V gene's germline CDR1 is ENHRY and CDR2 SYGVKD. V lost 0 bases and J lost 5; bases outside the gene matches: 17.

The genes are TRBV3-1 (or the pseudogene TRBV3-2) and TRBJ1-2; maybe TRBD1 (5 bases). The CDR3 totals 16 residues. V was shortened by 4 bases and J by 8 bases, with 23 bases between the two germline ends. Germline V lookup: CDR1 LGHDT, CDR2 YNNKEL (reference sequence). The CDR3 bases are TGTGCCAGCAGCCGCCTCCCGGGATATAACCGGGGGGGCTACACCTTC. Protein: CASSRLPGYNRGGYTF.

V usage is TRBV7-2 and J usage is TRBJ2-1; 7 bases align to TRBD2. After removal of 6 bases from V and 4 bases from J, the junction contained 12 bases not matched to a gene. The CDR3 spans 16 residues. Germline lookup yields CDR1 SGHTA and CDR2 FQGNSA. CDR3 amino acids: CASSSPPGLPYNEQFF. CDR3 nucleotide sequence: TGTGCCAGCAGTTCTCCCCCGGGACTACCATACAATGAGCAGTTCTTC.

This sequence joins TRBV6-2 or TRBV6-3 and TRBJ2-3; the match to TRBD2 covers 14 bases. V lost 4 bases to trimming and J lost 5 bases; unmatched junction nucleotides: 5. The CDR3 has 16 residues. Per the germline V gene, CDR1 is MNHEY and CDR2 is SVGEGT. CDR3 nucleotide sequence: TGTGCCAGCAGTTCGGGACTAGCGGGAGTGAGAGATACGCAGTATTTT. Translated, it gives CASSSGLAGVRDTQYF.